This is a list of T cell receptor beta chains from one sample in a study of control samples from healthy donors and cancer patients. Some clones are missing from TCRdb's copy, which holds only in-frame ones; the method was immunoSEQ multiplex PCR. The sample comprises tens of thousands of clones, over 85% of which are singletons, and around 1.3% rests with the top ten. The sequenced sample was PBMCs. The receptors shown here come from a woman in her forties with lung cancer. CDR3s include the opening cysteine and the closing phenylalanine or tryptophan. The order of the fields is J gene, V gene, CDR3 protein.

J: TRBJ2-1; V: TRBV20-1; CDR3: CSASPLAGGAYEQFF
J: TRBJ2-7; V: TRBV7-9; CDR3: CASSFTSGQGINEQYF
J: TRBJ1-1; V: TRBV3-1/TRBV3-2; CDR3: CASSPRDRVQAFF
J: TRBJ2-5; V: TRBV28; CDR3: CASSFPPQETQYF
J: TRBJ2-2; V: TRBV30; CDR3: CAWDNTYTGELFF
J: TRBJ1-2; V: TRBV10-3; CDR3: CAISFDSINYGYTF
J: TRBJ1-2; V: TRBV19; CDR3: CASSIPQYGYTF
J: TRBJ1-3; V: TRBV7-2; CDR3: CASSEIGSGNTIYF
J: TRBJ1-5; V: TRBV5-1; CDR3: CASSLTGMDQPQHF
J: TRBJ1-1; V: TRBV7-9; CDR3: CASSLLQGLNTEAFF
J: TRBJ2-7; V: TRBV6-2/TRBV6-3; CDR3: CASSGPWTSGFYEQYF
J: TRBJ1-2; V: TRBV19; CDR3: CASSIGTDYGYTF
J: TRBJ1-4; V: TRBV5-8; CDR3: CASSQRGSSELFF
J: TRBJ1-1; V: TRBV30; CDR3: CAWSPGQPFPNTEAFF
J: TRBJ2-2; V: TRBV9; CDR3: CASSWGDSPSGELFF
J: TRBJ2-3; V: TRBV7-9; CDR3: CASSFTDTQYF
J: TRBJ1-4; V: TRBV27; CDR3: CASRQGDEKLFF
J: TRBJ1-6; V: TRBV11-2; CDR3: CASSLAQQSSYNSPLHF
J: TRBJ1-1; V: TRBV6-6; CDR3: CASSPPVGGQGEAFF
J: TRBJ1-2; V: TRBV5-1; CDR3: CASSSQGGFAF
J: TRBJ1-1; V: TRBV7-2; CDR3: CASSSRVVSQLGAFF
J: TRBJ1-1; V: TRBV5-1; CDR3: CASSWTGGGDEAFF
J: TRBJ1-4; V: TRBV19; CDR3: CASSRGATDGKEKLFF
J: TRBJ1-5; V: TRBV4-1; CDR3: CASSQGVPNQPQHF
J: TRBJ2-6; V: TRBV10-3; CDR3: CAISEGAPGANVLTF
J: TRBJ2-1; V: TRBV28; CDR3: CASSLTGTGPLGFF
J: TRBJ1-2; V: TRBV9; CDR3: CASSEQGAGYGYTF
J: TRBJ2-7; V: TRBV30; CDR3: CAWSRQYYEQYF
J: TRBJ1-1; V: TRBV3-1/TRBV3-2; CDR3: CASSQEVFTEAFF
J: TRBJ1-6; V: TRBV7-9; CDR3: CASSPARGNSPLHF
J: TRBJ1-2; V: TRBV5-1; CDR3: CASSLAGTAKGYTF
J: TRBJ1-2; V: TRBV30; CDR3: CAWSVGAGLSNYGYTF
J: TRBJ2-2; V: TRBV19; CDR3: CASSILPYTGELFF
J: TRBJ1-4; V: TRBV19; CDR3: CATRERTPATNEKLFF
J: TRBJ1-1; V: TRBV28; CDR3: CASSDGTGRVNTEAFF
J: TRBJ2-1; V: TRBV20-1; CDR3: CSASPGLDNEQFF
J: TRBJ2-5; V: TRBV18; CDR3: CASSPYDGQGETQYF
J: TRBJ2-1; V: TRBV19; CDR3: CASSNIGTGPYNEQFF
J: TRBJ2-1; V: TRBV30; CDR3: CAWSDRGGRLNEQFF
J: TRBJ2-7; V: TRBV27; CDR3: CASNAGTGVLEQYF
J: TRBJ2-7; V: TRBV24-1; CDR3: CATSDRQGPYEQYF
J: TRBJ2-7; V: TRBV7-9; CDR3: CASSLVGQGYEQYF
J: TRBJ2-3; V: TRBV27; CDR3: CASSLLSTDTQYF